The next 30 T cell receptor beta chains were all read from a single sample in a study of blood T cell repertoires in COVID-19. TCRdb's table, derived via immunoSEQ multiplex PCR, lists solely in-frame clones and lacks some. This sample has approximately 210,000 clones, with roughly 90% found just once. The specimen sequenced was peripheral blood. The receptors were sampled from a man in his 70s with acute or convalescent COVID-19.

In its sample, this clone was seen once. The rearrangement links TRBV18 to TRBJ2-2; TRBD1 matches 10 bases. The V gene end was trimmed by 3 bases and the J gene end by 3 bases; junction bases not matched to a gene: 1. There are 15 residues in the CDR3. From germline, CDR1 is KGHSH and CDR2 LQKENI. The CDR3 nucleotides are TGTGCCAGCTCACCGGGACAGGGGCACACCGGGGAGCTGTTTTTT. As protein: CASSPGQGHTGELFF.

This clone has a handful of counts. The genes are TRBV16 and TRBJ1-4; D not resolved. The CDR3 runs to 14 residues. Trimming cost V 2 bases and J 2 bases, with 6 bases left between them. Germline assignment: CDR1 KGHSY and CDR2 FQNENV. CDR3 bases: TGTGCCAGCAGCCAACAGGTTACTAATGAAAAACTGTTTTTT. Protein sequence: CASSQQVTNEKLFF.

This chain connects TRBV5-4 to TRBJ2-1, with TRBD1 identical over 9 bases. Losses at the gene ends were 5 bases for V and 5 bases for J; bases not matched to a gene: 2. This CDR3 has 13 amino acids. The V gene's germline CDR1 is SGHNT and CDR2 YYREEE (reference sequence). The CDR3 bases are TGTGCCAGCAGGAGGACAGGGGACAATGAGCAGTTCTTC. Residues: CASRRTGDNEQFF. Full variable domain (missing parts from reference TRBV5-4 and TRBJ2-1): ETGVTQSPTHLIKTRGQQVTLRCSSQSGHNTVSWYQQALGQGPQFIFQYYREEENGRGNFPPRFSGLQFPNYSSELNVNALELDDSALYLCASRRTGDNEQFFGPGTRLTVL.

Turning to this clone: Different DNA sequences within this sample yield the same CDR3. This rearrangement joins TRBV7-2 to TRBJ2-2; D is possibly TRBD1 (7 bases). Trimming took 4 bases from V and 4 from J, leaving 13 bases between them. Germline-derived CDR1 and CDR2 are SGHTA and FQGNSA. The CDR3 loop spans 15 amino acids. The CDR3 is CASSSRQGGTGELFF. CDR3 in DNA: TGTGCCAGCAGCTCCCGACAGGGAGGCACCGGGGAGCTGTTTTTT.

The V gene is TRBV5-1, the J gene TRBJ2-2; 10 bases match TRBD2. CDR3 length equals 15 residues. CDR1 is SGHRS and CDR2 is YFSETQ in the germline V gene. V gave up 2 bases and J gave up 4 bases; unmatched junction bases: 2. The CDR3 sequence is CASSLRTSGTGELFF. The CDR3 nucleotides are TGCGCCAGCAGCTTACGGACTAGCGGCACCGGGGAGCTGTTTTTT.

The J gene is TRBJ1-5, the V gene TRBV15, with D maybe TRBD1 (6 bases). Looked up from germline, CDR1 is LNHNV and CDR2 is YYDKDF (reference sequence). The CDR3 is 16 amino acids. Between the trimmed V and J ends, which lost 3 bases and 3 bases, there was a span of 15 bases. The CDR3 here is CATSRTQGFNNQPQHF. The CDR3 DNA sequence: TGTGCCACCAGCAGGACACAGGGCTTCAACAATCAGCCCCAGCATTTT. Full variable domain (outside the CDR3, taken from reference TRBV15 and TRBJ1-5): DAMVIQNPRYQVTQFGKPVTLSCSQTLNHNVMYWYQQKSSQAPKLLFHYYDKDFNNEADTPDNFQSRRPNTSFCFLDIRSPGLGDTAMYLCATSRTQGFNNQPQHFGDGTRLSIL.

This clone was counted once. The CDR3 DNA reads TGCGCCAGCAGCTACCCCGGGACACCCTACGAGCAGTACTTC. It translates to CASSYPGTPYEQYF. This chain links TRBV5-1 with TRBJ2-7; D perhaps matches TRBD1 (6 bases). Trimming took 3 bases from V and 2 from J, leaving 12 bases between them. The CDR3 is 14 residues long. Germline values: CDR1 SGHRS, CDR2 YFSETQ.

The V gene is TRBV9, the J gene TRBJ2-7; the match to TRBD2 covers 7 bases. The germline gives CDR1 SGDLS, CDR2 YYNGEE. Unmatched junction bases numbered 10, after V lost 4 bases and J lost 3 bases. The CDR3 is 15 amino acids. CDR3 protein: CASSPTAGNFYEQYF. CDR3 nucleotide sequence: TGTGCCAGCAGCCCCACAGCGGGAAACTTCTACGAGCAGTACTTC. The variable domain in full, with the rest retrieved from reference TRBV9 and TRBJ2-7, is DSGVTQTPKHLITATGQRVTLRCSPRSGDLSVYWYQQSLDQGLQFLIQYYNGEERAKGNILERFSAQQFPDLHSELNLSSLELGDSALYFCASSPTAGNFYEQYFGPGTRLTVT.

This chain joins TRBV28 and TRBJ1-5, with 9 bases that match TRBD1. From germline, CDR1 is MDHEN and CDR2 SYDVKM. CDR3 length: 15 residues. The V segment lost 5 bases and the J segment 5 bases; nucleotides outside the gene matches: 7. CDR3 region: CASSPPGQGHQPQHF. The CDR3, as DNA: TGTGCCAGCAGTCCCCCGGGACAGGGCCATCAGCCCCAGCATTTT.

This clone was found a few times. The rearrangement joins TRBV19 to TRBJ1-1; D is ambiguous. V gave up 7 bases and J gave up 8 bases, with 11 bases separating them. Looked up from germline, CDR1 is LNHDA and CDR2 is SQIVND (reference sequence). The CDR3 totals 11 residues. CDR3 sequence reads: CASTNWAEAFF. The CDR3 DNA is TGTGCCAGTACCAACTGGGCCGAAGCTTTCTTT.

This chain connects TRBV19 to TRBJ2-1; D is unclear. V shed 3 bases and J shed 8 bases, with 11 bases lying between them. Germline CDR1 and CDR2: LNHDA and SQIVND (reference sequence). The CDR3 consists of 13 residues. Here the CDR3 DNA reads TGTGCCAGTAGTATTTTGTTTTTCGATGAGCAGTTCTTC. It codes for CASSILFFDEQFF. Full variable domain (remainder filled in from reference TRBV19 and TRBJ2-1): DGGITQSPKYLFRKEGQNVTLSCEQNLNHDAMYWYRQDPGQGLRLIYYSQIVNDFQKGDIAEGYSVSREKKESFPLTVTSAQKNPTAFYLCASSILFFDEQFFGPGTRLTVL.

The chain is built from TRBV4-1 and TRBJ2-7; D unclear. From germline, CDR1 is MGHRA and CDR2 YSYEKL. The CDR3 totals 12 residues. Trimming removed 3 bases at V and 6 bases at J, with 9 bases between. The CDR3 DNA follows: TGCGCCAGCAGCCACCCCCGTAGCGAGCAGTACTTC. This translates into CASSHPRSEQYF.

This clone was counted between two and nine times. The chain uses TRBV7-6 and TRBJ2-3; 11 positions agree with TRBD2. The J segment lost 6 bases and the V segment lost 5 bases, leaving 4 bases of the junction unmatched. The CDR3 has 14 residues. Germline V gene sequence: CDR1 SGHVS, CDR2 FNYEAQ. The CDR3 DNA reads as TGTGCCAGCAGCCAAACTAGCGGGAGTGATACGCAGTATTTT. Protein product: CASSQTSGSDTQYF.

The J gene is TRBJ2-7, the V gene TRBV28; weak D call: TRBD1 (5 bases). CDR1 and CDR2 (germline): MDHEN, SYDVKM. V was shortened by 6 bases and J by 0 bases, with 9 bases between the two germline ends. This CDR3 spans 13 amino acids. CDR3 sequence reads: CASRLDTSYEQYF. CDR3 in DNA: TGTGCCAGCAGGCTGGACACCTCCTACGAGCAGTACTTC.

The V and J genes are TRBV5-1 and TRBJ2-3; 9 bases line up with TRBD2. The CDR3 is made up of 16 amino acids. Germline V lookup: CDR1 SGHRS, CDR2 YFSETQ. The ends lost 0 bases at V and 1 base at J; junction bases unmatched: 3. The DNA of the CDR3 is TGCGCCAGCAGCTTGGTGGTAGCGGGAGGCACAGATACGCAGTATTTT. Translating gives CASSLVVAGGTDTQYF.

A remark on this clone: The identical CDR3 is also encoded by other nucleotide sequences in the sample. This chain connects TRBV27 to TRBJ2-3; 9 positions match TRBD2. Per germline, CDR1 MNHEY and CDR2 SMNVEV (reference sequence). The CDR3 sequence is 15 residues long. V lost 6 bases to trimming and J lost 2 bases; unmatched junction nucleotides: 6. CDR3 amino acids: CASSLLAGHTDTQYF. The CDR3 nucleotides are TGTGCCAGCAGCCTACTAGCGGGCCACACAGATACGCAGTATTTT.

The chain employs TRBV12-5 and TRBJ2-7; D call uncertain. V dropped 2 bases and J dropped 2 bases, with 4 bases sitting between them. The CDR3 consists of 12 residues. CDR1 is LGHNT and CDR2 is FRNRAP in the germline V gene. The CDR3 is CASGLITYEQYF. The CDR3, as DNA: TGTGCTAGTGGTTTGATTACCTACGAGCAGTACTTC.

The chain links TRBV19 to TRBJ2-2; the match to TRBD1 covers 12 bases. V gave up 7 bases and J gave up 7 bases; unmatched junction bases: 4. There are 14 residues in the CDR3. Germline loops: CDR1 LNHDA, CDR2 SQIVND (reference sequence). CDR3 region: CASKGQGANGELFF. CDR3 in DNA: TGTGCCAGTAAGGGACAGGGGGCAAACGGGGAGCTGTTTTTT.

This chain links TRBV9 with TRBJ1-3, with D perhaps TRBD1 (5 bases). The CDR3 spans 15 residues. Trimming removed 2 bases from V and 0 bases from J, with 9 bases in between. The germline gives CDR1 SGDLS, CDR2 YYNGEE. The CDR3 DNA sequence: TGTGCCAGCAGCGTGGGGGGTATCTCTGGAAACACCATATATTTT. It codes for CASSVGGISGNTIYF.

This chain uses TRBV7-2 with TRBJ1-5; D gene uncertain. CDR1 and CDR2 (germline): SGHTA, FQGNSA. V lost 2 bases, J lost 6 bases, and 11 bases lay in between. The CDR3 is 14 amino acids. CDR3 DNA sequence: TGTGCCAGCAGCTTAAGAGGGATGCCTCAGCCCCAGCATTTT. Its translation is CASSLRGMPQPQHF.

V usage is TRBV6-5 and J usage is TRBJ1-2; 8 bases line up with TRBD1. Germline V gene sequence: CDR1 MNHEY, CDR2 SVGAGI. Trimming took 7 bases from V and 5 from J; bases not matched to a gene: 9. This CDR3 has 14 residues. In nucleotides, the CDR3 is TGTGCCAGCAAATACGACAGGGGACGGTATGGCTACACCTTC. Its translation: CASKYDRGRYGYTF.

The chain combines TRBV19 with TRBJ2-1, with TRBD2 matching 9 bases. CDR1 LNHDA and CDR2 SQIVND come from the germline V gene (reference sequence). The trim removed 8 bases at V and 8 bases at J, leaving 16 bases unmatched. The CDR3 spans 16 residues. CDR3 residues: CASSHYELAGLDEQFF. The CDR3 DNA sequence: TGTGCCAGTTCCCATTACGAGCTAGCGGGACTCGATGAGCAGTTCTTC.

The V and J genes are TRBV7-8 and TRBJ2-7, with TRBD1 matching 10 bases. The CDR3 is 15 amino acids. Looked up from germline, CDR1 is SGHVS and CDR2 is FQNEAQ. J gave up 0 bases and V 5 bases, and 4 bases lay outside the gene matches. CDR3 nucleotide sequence: TGTGCCAGCAGCCAGACAGGGGGCGACTCCTACGAGCAGTACTTC. It encodes CASSQTGGDSYEQYF.

This sequence joins TRBV5-1 and TRBJ2-1; D is possibly TRBD1 (5 bases). Germline lookup yields CDR1 SGHRS and CDR2 YFSETQ. The ends were cut back, 2 bases at V and 2 bases at J, with 8 bases in the middle. This CDR3 has 14 amino acids. The CDR3 loop is CASSFGQTYNEQFF. In DNA form, the CDR3 reads TGCGCCAGCAGCTTCGGACAAACCTACAATGAGCAGTTCTTC. Combining the CDR3 with reference TRBV5-1 and TRBJ2-1 gives the whole variable domain KAGVTQTPRYLIKTRGQQVTLSCSPISGHRSVSWYQQTPGQGLQFLFEYFSETQRNKGNFPGRFSGRQFSNSRSEMNVSTLELGDSALYLCASSFGQTYNEQFFGPGTRLTVL.

The CDR3 DNA follows: TGTGCCACTGTCGGGAGGGCCGTCACCGGGGAGCTGTTTTTT. It codes for CATVGRAVTGELFF. The V call is TRBV6-6, the J call TRBJ2-2; TRBD2 matches at 8 bases. CDR3 size: 14 residues. The germline V gene has CDR1 MNHNY and CDR2 SVGAGI (reference sequence). Trimming took 10 bases from V and 4 from J; bases not matched to a gene: 8.

The sample holds a few counts of this clone. J is TRBJ2-1 and V is TRBV7-3; D possibly corresponds to TRBD2 (5 bases). This CDR3 is 16 amino acids long. Trimming left V 2 bases short and J 3 bases short, with 14 bases between. Germline CDR1 reads SGHTA; CDR2 reads FQGTGA. The CDR3 is CASSLGLADDYNEQFF. In DNA form, the CDR3 reads TGTGCCAGCAGCTTAGGGCTAGCAGACGACTACAATGAGCAGTTCTTC.

V and J are TRBV6-1 and TRBJ1-5; TRBD1 might be the D (5 bases). The CDR3 runs to 14 residues. The V gene's germline CDR1 is MNHNS and CDR2 SASEGT. Trimming left V 2 bases short and J 3 bases short, with 8 bases between. The DNA for the CDR3 is TGTGCCAGCAGTGAAACAGGCAACAATCAGCCCCAGCATTTT. It encodes CASSETGNNQPQHF.

The V call is TRBV14, the J call TRBJ2-2; TRBD2 is a possible D gene (6 bases). Germline V gene data show CDR1 as SGHDN and CDR2 as FVKESK. The CDR3 sequence is 16 residues long. Trimming cost V 4 bases and J 1 base, with 13 bases left between them. CDR3 sequence: CASSPMTSRNTGELFF. In nucleotides, the CDR3 is TGTGCCAGCAGCCCAATGACTAGTAGGAACACCGGGGAGCTGTTTTTT. The full variable domain, in which reference TRBV14 and TRBJ2-2 provide the parts outside the CDR3, is EAGVTQFPSHSVIEKGQTVTLRCDPISGHDNLYWYRRVMGKEIKFLLHFVKESKQDESGMPNNRFLAERTGGTYSTLKVQPAELEDSGVYFCASSPMTSRNTGELFFGEGSRLTVL.

V usage is TRBV7-3 and J usage is TRBJ2-1, with D perhaps TRBD1 (6 bases). This CDR3 is 15 amino acids long. Germline V lookup: CDR1 SGHTA, CDR2 FQGTGA. Trimming cost V 5 bases and J 4 bases, with 15 bases left between them. Here the CDR3 reads CASSLQGPGYNEQFF. As DNA, the CDR3 is TGTGCCAGCAGCCTACAGGGACCAGGGTACAATGAGCAGTTCTTC.

This clone was seen once. The chain couples TRBV9 to TRBJ2-2; no clear D gene. Germline-derived CDR1 and CDR2 are SGDLS and YYNGEE. The CDR3 is 15 residues long. V lost 0 bases and J lost 4, with 10 bases in between. The CDR3 region has the DNA TGTGCCAGCAGCGTAGCCAGGCTCAGCACCGGGGAGCTGTTTTTT. Translation: CASSVARLSTGELFF.